The 5 T cell receptor beta chains given below trace back to one sample, sequenced in a study. Assay: immunoSEQ multiplex PCR; the TCRdb copy retains only in-frame clones and omits some. Of about 68,000 clones listed, about 93% were seen once; the top ten hold around 4.5%. Sequencing was performed on PBMCs. The receptors derive from a middle-aged man with rheumatoid arthritis.

J is TRBJ2-1 and V is TRBV2, with 8 nucleotides matching TRBD2. J was trimmed by 7 bases and V by 8 bases; bases with no gene match: 16. The CDR3 is 16 residues long. Germline V lookup: CDR1 SNHLY, CDR2 FYNNEI. CDR3 sequence (DNA): TGTGCCAGCTTTAGGACTAGCCCCGGGAGGACAAATGAGCAGTTCTTC. It is translated as CASFRTSPGRTNEQFF. The full variable domain, in which reference TRBV2 and TRBJ2-1 provide the parts outside the CDR3, is EPEVTQTPSHQVTQMGQEVILRCVPISNHLYFYWYRQILGQKVEFLVSFYNNEISEKSEIFDDQFSVERPDGSNFTLKIRSTKLEDSAMYFCASFRTSPGRTNEQFFGPGTRLTVL.

The table lists this clone with a few counts. The chain has TRBV4-1 and TRBJ2-1; TRBD2 is a possible D gene (6 bases). The CDR3 contains 16 residues. CDR1 is MGHRA and CDR2 is YSYEKL in the germline V gene. V was cut by 4 bases and J by 7 bases, with 20 bases left in between. CDR3 residues: CASSLRVRGAGNEQFF. The CDR3 DNA sequence: TGCGCCAGCAGCCTCCGGGTGCGCGGGGCGGGGAATGAGCAGTTCTTC.

The chain uses TRBV7-2 and TRBJ1-2, with D perhaps TRBD1 (6 bases). Germline V lookup: CDR1 SGHTA, CDR2 FQGNSA. Trimming pared 1 base from V and 7 bases from J, leaving 13 bases between. The CDR3 runs to 14 residues. Here the CDR3 DNA reads TGTGCCAGCAGCTTAGATTTGGGGGCGGGTGGCTACACCTTC. Its protein is CASSLDLGAGGYTF.

The rearrangement uses TRBV5-1 and TRBJ2-1; D is unresolved. The CDR3 spans 12 residues. Trimming shortened V by 2 bases and J by 9 bases, and 9 bases separated the two germline ends. CDR1 is SGHRS and CDR2 is YFSETQ in the germline V gene. CDR3 region: CASSLTQIEQFF. The CDR3 DNA sequence: TGCGCCAGCAGCTTAACCCAAATTGAGCAGTTCTTC.

A few counts support this clone. The chain combines TRBV6-5 with TRBJ1-5, with 8 bases that match TRBD1. The CDR3 sequence is 14 residues long. Losses at the gene ends were 6 bases for V and 4 bases for J; bases not matched to a gene: 5. Germline V CDR1 and CDR2: MNHEY, SVGAGI. CDR3 in DNA: TGTGCCAGCAGGTTTCGACAGGGGAATCAGCCCCAGCATTTT. Protein sequence: CASRFRQGNQPQHF.